A single sample gave rise to the 21 T cell receptor beta chains below, sequenced in a study of radiotherapy plus CTLA-4 blockade in lung cancer. Method: immunoSEQ multiplex PCR; TCRdb's copy keeps in-frame clones and lacks some. The repertoire holds about 67,000 clones, with around 69% as singletons. Source: peripheral blood, taken from a patient treated with radiotherapy plus ipilimumab. These receptors all come from a human donor with non-small cell lung cancer whose response to radiotherapy plus ipilimumab could not be evaluated. Some clones in this sample may be carry-over from other donors' samples.

This clone was found many times. The genes are TRBV19 and TRBJ1-2; the match to TRBD1 covers 7 bases. V was clipped by 1 base and J by 3 bases; unmatched bases: 5. Germline V gives CDR1 LNHDA, CDR2 SQIVND (reference sequence). This CDR3 region has 15 residues. The CDR3 DNA follows: TGTGCCAGTAGTATAGGAGGACAGGATCACTATGGCTACACCTTC. It is translated as CASSIGGQDHYGYTF.

The chain is built from TRBV28 and TRBJ1-6, with 9 bases that match TRBD1. The trim removed 5 bases at V and 4 bases at J, leaving 6 bases unmatched. This CDR3 contains 16 residues. Germline V gene sequence: CDR1 MDHEN, CDR2 SYDVKM. CDR3 nucleotides: TGTGCCAGCAGTCCGAAAGGACAGGGGTATAATTCACCCCTCCACTTT. It specifies CASSPKGQGYNSPLHF.

The rearrangement joins TRBV9 to TRBJ2-1, with a weak D call TRBD1 (6 bases). V was shortened by 0 bases and J by 5 bases, with 12 bases between the two germline ends. Germline V gene sequence: CDR1 SGDLS, CDR2 YYNGEE. The CDR3 spans 15 residues. CDR3 sequence reads: CASSVEAWTDNEQFF. The CDR3 bases are TGTGCCAGCAGCGTAGAAGCGTGGACAGACAATGAGCAGTTCTTC. Full variable domain (remainder filled in from reference TRBV9 and TRBJ2-1): DSGVTQTPKHLITATGQRVTLRCSPRSGDLSVYWYQQSLDQGLQFLIQYYNGEERAKGNILERFSAQQFPDLHSELNLSSLELGDSALYFCASSVEAWTDNEQFFGPGTRLTVL.

This clone showed up just once. The chain recombines TRBV27 with TRBJ2-1, with D possibly matching TRBD2 (6 bases). The V gene lost 7 bases and the J gene lost 0 bases, with 13 bases spanning the gap. The CDR3 extends over 15 amino acids. Germline assignment: CDR1 MNHEY and CDR2 SMNVEV (reference sequence). The CDR3 DNA follows: TGTGCCAGCATCCCGACGGGACTCTCCTACAATGAGCAGTTCTTC. Its translation: CASIPTGLSYNEQFF.

This chain links TRBV4-1 with TRBJ2-7; 7 bases are shared with TRBD2. The CDR3 loop spans 15 amino acids. V lost 2 bases, J lost 3 bases, and 7 bases stayed unmatched. The germline V gene has CDR1 MGHRA and CDR2 YSYEKL. CDR3 protein: CASSQRLWGGYEQYF. CDR3 bases: TGCGCCAGCAGCCAACGTCTTTGGGGGGGCTACGAGCAGTACTTC.

This chain uses TRBV9 with TRBJ1-2; D perhaps matches TRBD1 (6 bases). Germline V gene lookup returns CDR1 SGDLS and CDR2 YYNGEE. Trimming stripped 0 bases from V and 6 bases from J, with 12 bases between. This CDR3 spans 14 amino acids. CDR3 sequence (DNA): TGTGCCAGCAGCGTAGGGAGAGGGGGGGATGGCTACACCTTC. Translating gives CASSVGRGGDGYTF.

The gene calls are TRBV4-2 and TRBJ2-1, with 11 nucleotides matching TRBD2. This CDR3 has 16 residues. CDR1 and CDR2 (germline): LGHNA, YNFKEQ. The trim removed 0 bases at V and 7 bases at J, leaving 5 bases unmatched. The chain's CDR3 is CASSQEPSGGWNEQFF. The CDR3 region has the DNA TGTGCCAGCAGCCAAGAGCCTAGCGGGGGGTGGAATGAGCAGTTCTTC.

The chain employs TRBV2 and TRBJ1-4; D remains unclear. The V gene's germline CDR1 is SNHLY and CDR2 FYNNEI. Between the trimmed V and J ends, which lost 4 bases and 4 bases, there was a span of 10 bases. The CDR3 loop spans 14 amino acids. The CDR3, as DNA: TGTGCCAGCAGTGGAAGAGCCATTAATGAAAAACTGTTTTTT. As protein: CASSGRAINEKLFF.

This chain links TRBV5-4 with TRBJ2-6, with TRBD1 as a possible D gene (6 bases). Per the germline V gene, CDR1 is SGHNT and CDR2 is YYREEE (reference sequence). V gave up 7 bases and J gave up 4 bases, with 15 bases separating them. There are 15 residues in the CDR3. The CDR3: CASGTGQTGANVLTF. CDR3 bases: TGTGCCAGCGGTACGGGACAAACAGGGGCCAACGTCCTGACTTTC.

V is TRBV28 and J is TRBJ2-3; the D gene is possibly TRBD1 (5 bases). Germline V lookup: CDR1 MDHEN, CDR2 SYDVKM. V was shortened by 5 bases and J by 0 bases, with 15 bases between the two germline ends. The CDR3 has 16 residues. The CDR3 coding sequence is TGTGCCAGCAGTACTATGGGGCGGCGAAGCACAGATACGCAGTATTTT. It encodes CASSTMGRRSTDTQYF.

This clone appeared a few times. The chain links TRBV6-1 to TRBJ1-4; a possible D gene is TRBD1 (6 bases). Trimming removed 5 bases from V and 7 bases from J, with 17 bases in between. The germline gives CDR1 MNHNS, CDR2 SASEGT. The CDR3 covers 15 residues. This CDR3 is CASSFRTQGGEKLFF. CDR3 DNA sequence: TGTGCCAGCAGTTTCCGGACTCAAGGGGGTGAAAAACTGTTTTTT.

This chain joins TRBV7-6 and TRBJ2-7, with D hard to call. This CDR3 comprises 14 residues. Germline lookup yields CDR1 SGHVS and CDR2 FNYEAQ. The V end was cut by 1 base, the J end by 4 bases, with 11 bases between. The CDR3, as DNA: TGTGCCAGCAGCTTAGGTGGGCCGAGTTACGAGCAGTACTTC. Encoded protein: CASSLGGPSYEQYF.

The chain joins TRBV28 to TRBJ2-7; D is perhaps TRBD2 (5 bases). In germline, CDR1 is MDHEN, CDR2 SYDVKM. The ends were cut back, 1 base at V and 3 bases at J, with 13 bases in the middle. This CDR3 is 15 amino acids long. The CDR3 DNA reads as TGTGCCAGCAGTTTATCCCCCGGGGAGATCTACGAGCAGTACTTC. Translation gives CASSLSPGEIYEQYF.

The chain links TRBV27 to TRBJ1-2; D is perhaps TRBD1 (5 bases). The CDR3 has 14 amino acids. V was shortened by 6 bases and J by 2 bases, with 13 bases between the two germline ends. The germline V gene encodes CDR1 MNHEY and CDR2 SMNVEV (reference sequence). CDR3: CASREWGGNYGYTF. DNA of the CDR3: TGTGCCAGCAGAGAGTGGGGGGGAAACTATGGCTACACCTTC.

The CDR3 DNA sequence: TGTGCCAGCAGCTCGGGACTAGCCGCAGATACGCAGTATTTT. Its protein is CASSSGLAADTQYF. J is TRBJ2-3 and V is TRBV7-9; 9 bases align to TRBD2. Per germline, CDR1 SEHNR and CDR2 FQNEAQ (reference sequence). The CDR3 sequence is 14 residues long. J gave up 4 bases and V 4 bases, and 3 bases lay outside the gene matches.

The V and J genes are TRBV7-2 and TRBJ2-7, with 10 nucleotides matching TRBD1. Germline loops: CDR1 SGHTA, CDR2 FQGNSA. The CDR3 has 14 residues. Germline trimming cut 4 bases from V and 7 bases from J; bases unmatched to any gene: 7. This CDR3 is CASSWTGGFREQYF. CDR3 in DNA: TGTGCCAGCAGCTGGACAGGGGGGTTTAGGGAGCAGTACTTC.

V and J are TRBV18 and TRBJ2-6; the match to TRBD1 covers 7 bases. From germline, CDR1 is KGHSH and CDR2 LQKENI. V trimming: 2 bases; J trimming: 2 bases; junction bases outside the gene matches: 6. The CDR3 sequence is 17 residues long. The chain's CDR3 is CASSPSKQGTGANVLTF. The CDR3 DNA reads as TGTGCCAGCTCACCAAGTAAACAGGGGACTGGGGCCAACGTCCTGACTTTC.

The chain is built from TRBV5-4 and TRBJ1-2, with D possibly being TRBD1 (5 bases). The germline gives CDR1 SGHNT, CDR2 YYREEE (reference sequence). The CDR3 spans 13 residues. The V and J ends lost 4 bases and 1 base respectively, with 8 bases between them. Here the CDR3 DNA reads TGTGCCAGCAGCATCGACAGTAACTATGGCTACACCTTC. This codes for CASSIDSNYGYTF.

The chain recombines TRBV27 with TRBJ2-2; 7 bases agree with TRBD1. Looked up from germline, CDR1 is MNHEY and CDR2 is SMNVEV (reference sequence). Trimming took 8 bases from V and 3 from J; bases not matched to a gene: 6. The CDR3 consists of 14 residues. CDR3 in DNA: TGTGCCAGCGGAAGCACAGGGGACACCGGGGAGCTGTTTTTT. Residues: CASGSTGDTGELFF.

The chain recombines TRBV25-1 with TRBJ1-1; 12 nucleotides match TRBD1. With V trimmed by 6 bases and J by 5 bases, 4 bases remained unmatched. Germline assignment: CDR1 MGHDK and CDR2 SYGVNS. CDR3 size: 14 residues. The CDR3 DNA is TGTGCCAGCAGGGGGACAGGGGGCTTAACTGAAGCTTTCTTT. It translates to CASRGTGGLTEAFF.

The chain carries TRBV6-1 and TRBJ1-1; D possibly corresponds to TRBD1 (6 bases). The V gene's germline CDR1 is MNHNS and CDR2 SASEGT. The CDR3 covers 13 residues. Trimming took 6 bases from V and 1 from J, leaving 9 bases between them. In DNA form, the CDR3 reads TGTGCCAGCAGAGACAGGAGGAACACTGAAGCTTTCTTT. Translation: CASRDRRNTEAFF.